The TCR beta chain described here comes from a study of cytomegalovirus exposure and HLA in healthy donors listed by TCRdb under 2017. With respect to the entire study: A later analysis indicated that the 130 or so validation repertoires were generated on the platform also employed for the 700 or so repertoires of the first cohort. The study was designed to test whether signatures of past pathogen exposure could be identified by cataloging public T cell receptors. Besides the first cohort of about 730 subjects, a separate validation cohort made up of roughly 120 different subjects was used. High-throughput TCR immunosequencing, statistical association of individual TCRs with disease status, and machine learning were combined to predict cytomegalovirus infection status. What the work shows at the level of the full study, not this receptor alone: Most TCR sequences were observed very rarely across donors, whereas some public TCRs were present in many individuals. In vitro tests confirmed that three of the cytomegalovirus-associated TCR beta chains recognize cytomegalovirus antigens. The classifier was reported to diagnose cytomegalovirus status with high specificity and sensitivity in both the original and validation cohorts. The study gave a list of 150 to 200 TCR beta chains associated with cytomegalovirus. All 110 or so repertoires were used to score co-occurrence in the validation cohort in a later analysis, because that analysis had no HLA typing for the cohort. It was suggested by the authors that the approach could potentially be generalized to other disease states and immunological phenotypes. Subsequent analysis determined that TCRs grouped into clusters in the first cohort also showed a tendency toward co-occurrence across the 120 validation repertoires, and 85% to 95% of cluster scores exceeded 0.

The donors were included in the validation cohort of some 110 subjects, a group kept apart from the roughly 680-subject first cohort. The CDR3 numbers 18 residues from cysteine through phenylalanine. Only CDR3 DNA remains: 54 bases, in frame from the first base. CDR1 WSHSY and CDR2 SAAADI are derived from the germline V gene. The germline V end is reduced by 7 bases and the J end by 0 bases; junction bases left unmatched: 15. To prepare the library, the immunoSEQ multiplex PCR assay was applied. Per the source publication's procedure: To diagnose cytomegalovirus status from the catalog of TCR beta chain sequences, a statistical classification framework was built. TCRdb's version of the immuneACCESS table is confined to in-frame rearrangements and falls short of the full clone set. An unresolved V gene accounts for under half of the shortfall where checked; the remainder is of unknown origin. V and J calls and clone size are given by that table; D and trimming were obtained from the DNA. In all, the sample holds about 360,000 clones, and 70% to 90% of those were seen once. Over 0.75% of the sample belongs to the ten largest clones.

Concerning this clone: The antigen this receptor binds is unknown. The sample holds no much larger clone one base away, and base qualities are not on file.

The source of this sequence is a woman aged 18-35 years in good health and CMV-seronegative. The sample taken for sequencing was PBMCs. The chain is assembled from TRBV10-2 and TRBJ1-2; 9 central nucleotides agree with TRBD1. The encoded CDR3 is CASTGLLTGQGANYGYTF. The nucleotide sequence reads as follows: TGCGCCAGCACAGGACTGCTTACGGGACAGGGAGCTAACTATGGCTACACCTTC.